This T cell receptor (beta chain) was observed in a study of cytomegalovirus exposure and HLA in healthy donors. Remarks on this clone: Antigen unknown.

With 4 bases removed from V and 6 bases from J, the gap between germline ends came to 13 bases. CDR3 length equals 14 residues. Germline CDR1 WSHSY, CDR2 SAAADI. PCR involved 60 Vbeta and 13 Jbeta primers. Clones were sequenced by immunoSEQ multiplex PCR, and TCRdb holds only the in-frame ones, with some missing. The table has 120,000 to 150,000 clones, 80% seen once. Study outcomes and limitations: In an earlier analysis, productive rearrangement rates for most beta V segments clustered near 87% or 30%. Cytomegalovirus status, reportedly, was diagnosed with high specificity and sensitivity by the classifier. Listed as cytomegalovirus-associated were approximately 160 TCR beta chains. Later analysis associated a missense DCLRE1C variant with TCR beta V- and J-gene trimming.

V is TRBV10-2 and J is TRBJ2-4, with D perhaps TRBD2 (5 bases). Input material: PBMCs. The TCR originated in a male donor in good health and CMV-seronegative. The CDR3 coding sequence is TGCGCCAGCAGTGTCCGTCGGGGTGGAAACATTCAGTACTTC. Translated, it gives CASSVRRGGNIQYF.